This T cell receptor (beta chain) was obtained from a study of HIV-infected patients and healthy controls. In germline, CDR1 is SQVTM, CDR2 ANQGSEA. The CDR3 is 13 amino acids. TCRdb reprocessed the 5' RACE reads with MiXCR, giving one entry per CDR3 protein. Here the sample spans 60,000 to 70,000 distinct CDR3 sequences, over 15% being singletons. A remark on this clonotype: An end of the junction differs from the germline gene, which may be a read error.

Specimen: CD4+ T cells from blood. This chain connects TRBV29-1 to TRBJ1-1; possible D gene TRBD1, 5 bases. The source of this sequence is a human donor in good health. CDR3 nucleotide sequence: TGCAGCGTTTCAGGGAGGTTGAACACTGAATCTTTCTTT. Translating gives CSVSGRLNTESFF.